This entry describes one TCR beta chain. The antigen is not known. The data derive from a study of T cells in localized non-small cell lung cancer. Regarding the study as a whole: A median of 57 clones ranked among the top 100 in tumor appeared in adjacent lung. Measurement of T cell clonality placed uninvolved adjacent lung highest, above the level in tumor.

V gave up 1 base and J gave up 5 bases; unmatched junction bases: 1. The length of the CDR3 is 14 residues. Germline V CDR1 and CDR2: SGHTA, FQGNSA. Libraries were prepared by immunoSEQ multiplex PCR; TCRdb keeps only in-frame clonotypes and omits some of them. The sample includes some 15,000 clones, over 75% of them seen just once. Sequences were derived from peripheral blood, sampled before any cancer treatment. The TCR sequence derives from a male donor older than 55 with stage I lung adenocarcinoma. The chain has TRBV7-2 and TRBJ2-5; 10 bases are a match to TRBD2. In DNA form, the CDR3 reads TGTGCCAGCAGCTTAGGAGCGGGAGGGGAGACCCAGTACTTC. Protein sequence: CASSLGAGGETQYF.